A single sample is the source of the 28 T cell receptor beta chains below, sequenced in a study of shared clonotypes between healthy human individuals. Sequenced by immunoSEQ multiplex PCR; TCRdb stores in-frame clones only, minus some. This sample has under 600,000 clones, with almost 97% found just once. The material sequenced was naive CD4+ T cells sorted from blood. The sample's subset: CD45RA+ positively selected. The receptors here all came from a woman in her twenties or thirties in good health.

This clone was recorded only once. The DNA of the CDR3 is TGTGCCAGCAGCCAAGTATGGTCTGGAAACACCATATATTTT. Amino acids: CASSQVWSGNTIYF. V is TRBV14 and J is TRBJ1-3; no reliable D call. Germline V gene lookup returns CDR1 SGHDN and CDR2 FVKESK. V lost 1 base and J lost 1, with 5 bases in between. The CDR3 length is 14 residues. Supplemented by reference TRBV14 and TRBJ1-3, the full variable domain reads EAGVTQFPSHSVIEKGQTVTLRCDPISGHDNLYWYRRVMGKEIKFLLHFVKESKQDESGMPNNRFLAERTGGTYSTLKVQPAELEDSGVYFCASSQVWSGNTIYFGEGSWLTVV.

This chain joins TRBV27 and TRBJ1-1; TRBD1 matches 8 bases. V dropped 3 bases and J dropped 1; count of bases not matched to a gene: 1. Germline V gene lookup returns CDR1 MNHEY and CDR2 SMNVEV (reference sequence). The length of the CDR3 is 14 residues. The CDR3: CASSFQGANTEAFF. The CDR3 DNA sequence: TGTGCCAGCAGTTTCCAGGGGGCGAACACTGAAGCTTTCTTT.

The V and J genes are TRBV5-5 and TRBJ2-1; D might be TRBD2 (6 bases). The CDR3 extends over 17 amino acids. CDR1 is SGHKS, CDR2 YYEKEE, per germline (reference sequence). The V and J ends lost 4 bases and 5 bases respectively, with 22 bases between them. The CDR3: CASSGGGAARSHNEQFF. Written as DNA, the CDR3 is TGTGCCAGCAGCGGAGGAGGGGCAGCCAGGTCACACAATGAGCAGTTCTTC.

The chain links TRBV19 to TRBJ2-3, with 9 bases aligning to TRBD2. The CDR3 covers 17 residues. The junction had 7 bases not matched to a gene; V was cut back by 1 base and J by 2 bases. Germline loops: CDR1 LNHDA, CDR2 SQIVND (reference sequence). CDR3 residues: CASSIGPSGMNTDTQYF. The DNA for the CDR3 is TGTGCCAGTAGTATAGGGCCTAGCGGGATGAACACAGATACGCAGTATTTT.

The rearrangement uses TRBV28 and TRBJ1-1; D unclear. Germline CDR1 and CDR2: MDHEN and SYDVKM. V lost 5 bases to trimming and J lost 2 bases, with 3 bases between them. CDR3 length: 11 amino acids. In nucleotides, the CDR3 is TGTGCCAGCAGTGCTAACACTGAAGCTTTCTTT. It codes for CASSANTEAFF.

This clone came up once. CDR3 protein: CASTPRGQGWEQYF. CDR3 in DNA: TGTGCCAGCACCCCCAGGGGACAGGGGTGGGAGCAGTACTTC. This rearrangement joins TRBV28 to TRBJ2-7, with 10 bases matching TRBD1. The V gene end was trimmed by 7 bases and the J gene end by 7 bases; junction bases not matched to a gene: 10. Germline-derived CDR1 and CDR2 are MDHEN and SYDVKM. The CDR3 has 14 amino acids.

The chain couples TRBV2 to TRBJ1-2, with a weak D call TRBD1 (6 bases). Trimming stripped 4 bases from V and 2 bases from J, with 11 bases between. The CDR3 has 14 amino acids. The germline gives CDR1 SNHLY, CDR2 FYNNEI. This chain's CDR3 is CASSVYRDNYGYTF. The CDR3 bases are TGTGCCAGCAGTGTGTACAGGGACAACTATGGCTACACCTTC. The full variable domain, completed using reference TRBV2 and TRBJ1-2, is EPEVTQTPSHQVTQMGQEVILRCVPISNHLYFYWYRQILGQKVEFLVSFYNNEISEKSEIFDDQFSVERPDGSNFTLKIRSTKLEDSAMYFCASSVYRDNYGYTFGSGTRLTVV.

The chain recombines TRBV28 with TRBJ1-1; D not certain. V was cut by 8 bases and J by 4 bases, with 8 bases left in between. Germline assignment: CDR1 MDHEN and CDR2 SYDVKM. This CDR3 has 11 residues. CDR3 DNA sequence: TGTGCCAGCGGCCAGAGCACTGAAGCTTTCTTT. Translating gives CASGQSTEAFF.

The DNA of the CDR3 is TGTGCCAGCAGCTTAGGCTTCTTGACTAGATCAAGCTACAATGAGCAGTTCTTC. Its protein is CASSLGFLTRSSYNEQFF. The chain joins TRBV7-9 to TRBJ2-1; the D gene is possibly TRBD2 (6 bases). V shed 1 base and J shed 3 bases, with 19 bases lying between them. Germline assignment: CDR1 SEHNR and CDR2 FQNEAQ (reference sequence). The CDR3 runs 18 residues. Drawing the rest from reference TRBV7-9 and TRBJ2-1, the complete variable domain is DTGVSQNPRHKITKRGQNVTFRCDPISEHNRLYWYRQTLGQGPEFLTYFQNEAQLEKSRLLSDRFSAERPKGSFSTLEIQRTEQGDSAMYLCASSLGFLTRSSYNEQFFGPGTRLTVL.

The chain is built from TRBV18 and TRBJ1-4, with TRBD1 matching 7 bases. From germline, CDR1 is KGHSH and CDR2 LQKENI. The CDR3 contains 16 residues. V lost 0 bases and J lost 4; bases outside the gene matches: 5. DNA of the CDR3: TGTGCCAGCTCACCACCGGAGGGACAGCGTAATGAAAAACTGTTTTTT. This encodes CASSPPEGQRNEKLFF.

This clone was found once. The chain combines TRBV5-5 with TRBJ2-7, with 9 positions matching TRBD1. The length of the CDR3 is 14 residues. Losses at the gene ends were 3 bases for V and 5 bases for J; bases not matched to a gene: 6. Germline V gene data show CDR1 as SGHKS and CDR2 as YYEKEE (reference sequence). CDR3 loop: CASSSNRGHHEQYF. The CDR3, as DNA: TGTGCCAGCAGCTCGAACAGGGGGCACCACGAGCAGTACTTC.

The chain is built from TRBV15 and TRBJ1-4; D gene unclear. CDR1 is LNHNV, CDR2 YYDKDF, per germline (reference sequence). This CDR3 has 12 residues. Trimming pared 1 base from V and 8 bases from J, leaving 5 bases between. This chain's CDR3 is CATSRVTEKLFF. The CDR3, as DNA: TGTGCCACCAGCAGAGTTACGGAAAAACTGTTTTTT.

A single count supports this clone. The chain employs TRBV5-1 and TRBJ2-7; TRBD2 aligns across 9 bases. CDR3 length equals 14 residues. Germline lookup yields CDR1 SGHRS and CDR2 YFSETQ. Unmatched junction bases numbered 3, after V lost 0 bases and J lost 5 bases. The CDR3 DNA reads TGCGCCAGCAGCTTGGTTAGCGGGAGTAACGAGCAGTACTTC. Its translation: CASSLVSGSNEQYF. Full variable domain (outside the CDR3, taken from reference TRBV5-1 and TRBJ2-7): KAGVTQTPRYLIKTRGQQVTLSCSPISGHRSVSWYQQTPGQGLQFLFEYFSETQRNKGNFPGRFSGRQFSNSRSEMNVSTLELGDSALYLCASSLVSGSNEQYFGPGTRLTVT.

The rearrangement uses TRBV6-6 and TRBJ2-5, with TRBD2 as a possible D gene (7 bases). Trimming took 2 bases from V and 7 from J, leaving 14 bases between them. The CDR3 runs 14 residues. CDR1 is MNHNY and CDR2 is SVGAGI in the germline V gene (reference sequence). CDR3 sequence: CASSYPDGGRTQYF. The CDR3 region has the DNA TGTGCCAGCAGTTACCCCGACGGGGGGCGGACCCAGTACTTC.

The chain joins TRBV4-1 to TRBJ2-2, with a tentative D call TRBD1 (5 bases). The CDR3 is made up of 17 amino acids. The ends were cut back, 3 bases at V and 2 bases at J, with 16 bases in the middle. The germline V gene has CDR1 MGHRA and CDR2 YSYEKL. The CDR3 DNA sequence: TGCGCCAGCAGCCAGCCTCTCAGGGCGGTCAACACCGGGGAGCTGTTTTTT. Residues: CASSQPLRAVNTGELFF.

In the case of this clone: The junction departs from the called germline gene at one end, perhaps through a read error. V usage is TRBV7-9 and J usage is TRBJ2-7; 10 nucleotides match TRBD2. This CDR3 has 13 amino acids. CDR1 is SEHNR and CDR2 is FQNEAQ in the germline V gene (reference sequence). The CDR3 spells CASSLEGLAPLSF. CDR3 nucleotide sequence: TGTGCCAGCAGCTTAGAGGGACTAGCGCCCTTATCCTTC.

The rearrangement joins TRBV4-1 to TRBJ2-1, with 9 bases identical to TRBD2. Per germline, CDR1 MGHRA and CDR2 YSYEKL. V was clipped by 3 bases and J by 8 bases; unmatched bases: 14. This CDR3 is built from 17 residues. CDR3 DNA sequence: TGCGCCAGCAGCCAGGGTCCTCGAGCGGGAGGCAGCGATGAGCAGTTCTTC. Protein product: CASSQGPRAGGSDEQFF.

The gene calls are TRBV2 and TRBJ2-4, with D perhaps TRBD2 (5 bases). This CDR3 comprises 15 residues. CDR1 is SNHLY and CDR2 is FYNNEI in the germline V gene. With 3 bases removed from V and 8 bases from J, the gap between germline ends came to 17 bases. The CDR3 region has the DNA TGTGCCAGCAGTGACTCAGCCTCTAGCAAGGACATTCAGTACTTC. Amino acid sequence: CASSDSASSKDIQYF. The full variable domain, completed using reference TRBV2 and TRBJ2-4, is EPEVTQTPSHQVTQMGQEVILRCVPISNHLYFYWYRQILGQKVEFLVSFYNNEISEKSEIFDDQFSVERPDGSNFTLKIRSTKLEDSAMYFCASSDSASSKDIQYFGAGTRLSVL.

The chain couples TRBV6-5 to TRBJ2-3; 10 bases agree with TRBD2. In germline, CDR1 is MNHEY, CDR2 SVGAGI. The length of the CDR3 is 12 residues. After removal of 6 bases from V and 10 bases from J, the junction contained 4 bases not matched to a gene. The DNA for the CDR3 is TGTGCCAGCAGCAAAGGACTAGCGGCGCAGTATTTT. This gives the protein CASSKGLAAQYF.

The chain carries TRBV5-1 and TRBJ2-1, with TRBD2 identical over 7 bases. CDR1 and CDR2 (germline): SGHRS, YFSETQ. After removal of 0 bases from V and 4 bases from J, the junction contained 4 bases not matched to a gene. The CDR3 is made up of 15 amino acids. The chain's CDR3 is CASSLGSSGYNEQFF. The CDR3 bases are TGCGCCAGCAGCTTGGGGAGTAGCGGGTACAATGAGCAGTTCTTC.

V gene TRBV19 combines with J gene TRBJ2-7, with 7 bases that match TRBD1. Germline trimming cut 4 bases from V and 4 bases from J; bases unmatched to any gene: 10. Germline CDR1 is LNHDA and CDR2 is SQIVND (reference sequence). The CDR3 consists of 15 residues. This chain's CDR3 is CASSTYRGAGYEQYF. The CDR3 DNA reads TGTGCCAGTAGTACTTACAGGGGCGCGGGTTACGAGCAGTACTTC.

The chain has TRBV30 and TRBJ2-1, with 15 bases aligning to TRBD2. Looked up from germline, CDR1 is GTSNPN and CDR2 is SVGIG (reference sequence). J gave up 5 bases and V 3 bases, and 8 bases lay outside the gene matches. The CDR3 totals 17 residues. The CDR3 DNA sequence: TGTGCCTGGAGATCCTGGACTAGCGGGAGGGAAAACAATGAGCAGTTCTTC. Protein: CAWRSWTSGRENNEQFF.

The rearrangement links TRBV5-1 to TRBJ2-2, with TRBD2 as a possible D gene (5 bases). Trimming stripped 6 bases from V and 3 bases from J, with 12 bases between. The CDR3 is 14 residues long. In germline, CDR1 is SGHRS, CDR2 YFSETQ. In DNA, the CDR3 is TGCGCCAGCAACAGCGGAAGTGACACCGGGGAGCTGTTTTTT. It yields the protein CASNSGSDTGELFF.

The V gene is TRBV7-9, the J gene TRBJ1-1; D is unresolved. CDR1 SEHNR and CDR2 FQNEAQ come from the germline V gene (reference sequence). Trimming left V 0 bases short and J 5 bases short, with 7 bases between. The CDR3 contains 13 residues. CDR3 sequence: CASSLAIATEAFF. The CDR3 coding sequence is TGTGCCAGCAGCTTAGCTATAGCGACTGAAGCTTTCTTT.

V usage is TRBV2 and J usage is TRBJ1-4, with 8 bases that match TRBD1. The CDR3 runs to 14 residues. Looked up from germline, CDR1 is SNHLY and CDR2 is FYNNEI. Unmatched junction bases numbered 8, after V lost 6 bases and J lost 8 bases. In DNA form, the CDR3 reads TGTGCCAGCAGGGGACAGGCGGTAGGAGAAAAACTGTTTTTT. Translating it yields CASRGQAVGEKLFF. Using reference TRBV2 and TRBJ1-4 for the parts outside the CDR3, the full variable domain is EPEVTQTPSHQVTQMGQEVILRCVPISNHLYFYWYRQILGQKVEFLVSFYNNEISEKSEIFDDQFSVERPDGSNFTLKIRSTKLEDSAMYFCASRGQAVGEKLFFGSGTQLSVL.

J is TRBJ2-7 and V is TRBV19, with TRBD2 matching 8 bases. V shed 5 bases and J 3 bases; nucleotides not matched to a gene: 9. The CDR3 spans 15 residues. Germline CDR1 and CDR2: LNHDA and SQIVND (reference sequence). The CDR3 is CASSSPGGTSYEQYF. CDR3 DNA: TGTGCCAGTAGTTCCCCCGGCGGGACTAGCTACGAGCAGTACTTC.

The genes are TRBV4-1 and TRBJ1-1, with D uncertain. There are 16 residues in the CDR3. Germline values: CDR1 MGHRA, CDR2 YSYEKL. V was pared by 1 base and J by 3 bases, with 15 bases between. DNA for the CDR3: TGCGCCAGCAGCCAAGTTGCGGGCAGCTCACACACTGAAGCTTTCTTT. This gives the protein CASSQVAGSSHTEAFF.

This chain links TRBV7-3 with TRBJ2-6; 7 positions match TRBD1. This CDR3 is built from 16 residues. J gave up 0 bases and V 5 bases, and 4 bases lay outside the gene matches. Per the germline V gene, CDR1 is SGHTA and CDR2 is FQGTGA. CDR3 protein: CASSPGQNSGANVLTF. The CDR3 coding sequence is TGTGCCAGCAGCCCGGGACAGAACTCTGGGGCCAACGTCCTGACTTTC.